The 12 T cell receptor beta chains below all came from one sample that was sequenced in a study of blood T cells in healthy people across ages. PCR was performed a second time for about 7 to 11 cycles using a sample-barcoded 5' primer and a J-beta primer mix. TCRdb used MiXCR to reprocess the 5' RACE reads, holding one entry per CDR3 protein. The table has hundreds of thousands of distinct CDR3 sequences, less than 35% seen once; the top ten hold roughly 14%. What was sequenced was blood. The receptor set was obtained from a woman of 80 years or more in good health.

V is TRBV6-6 and J is TRBJ2-1; D is possibly TRBD1 or TRBD2 (6 bases each). The CDR3 sequence is 14 residues long. Trimming removed 11 bases from V and 4 bases from J, with 18 bases in between. In germline, CDR1 is MNHNY, CDR2 SVGAGI (reference sequence). CDR3 sequence (DNA): TGTGCCTCAAGAGAGGGGGGACAATACAATGAGCAGTTCTTC. Protein product: CASREGGQYNEQFF.

As regards this clonotype: Given a much more abundant clone one base away, this may be a read error. The chain has TRBV28 and TRBJ1-6; weak D call: TRBD1 (5 bases). This CDR3 has 16 amino acids. Germline V CDR1 and CDR2: MDHEN, SYDVKM. Here the CDR3 DNA reads TGTGCCAGCACCGATGGGGGATCAAGGAGTAATTCACCCCCCCACTTT. Translated: CASTDGGSRSNSPPHF.

This clonotype was counted ten times or more. V is TRBV27 and J is TRBJ2-7; D is unresolved. Trimming shortened V by 3 bases and J by 2 bases, and 14 bases separated the two germline ends. The CDR3 has 15 amino acids. From germline, CDR1 is MNHEY and CDR2 SMNVEV (reference sequence). The CDR3 is CASSFRDIGTYEQYF. The CDR3 DNA is TGTGCCAGCAGTTTTCGCGACATCGGAACCTACGAGCAGTACTTC.

This chain links TRBV7-9 with TRBJ2-1; perhaps TRBD1 as D (5 bases). With 7 bases removed from V and 10 bases from J, the gap between germline ends came to 17 bases. CDR3 length: 13 residues. From germline, CDR1 is SEHNR and CDR2 FQNEAQ (reference sequence). CDR3 amino acids: CASTSLGAGEQFF. CDR3 nucleotides: TGTGCCAGCACCTCATTGGGCGCAGGGGAGCAGTTCTTC.

The rearrangement links TRBV20-1 to TRBJ2-1; either TRBD1 or TRBD2 may supply D (5 bases each). CDR3 size: 11 residues. Germline V lookup: CDR1 DFQATT, CDR2 SNEGSKA (reference sequence). The CDR3: CTLGPGGEQFF. CDR3 DNA sequence: TGCACCCTGGGACCGGGCGGGGAGCAGTTCTTC.

This clonotype was detected ten times or more. This chain connects TRBV12-3 or TRBV12-4 to TRBJ1-3; D remains unclear. Trimming shortened V by 5 bases and J by 2 bases, and 4 bases separated the two germline ends. The CDR3 has 12 residues. This CDR3 is CASSLPGNTIYF. In DNA, the CDR3 is TGTGCCAGCAGTCTTCCTGGAAACACCATATATTTT.

This clonotype was counted many times. V usage is TRBV6-2 or TRBV6-3 and J usage is TRBJ1-5; 9 positions match TRBD1. Looked up from germline, CDR1 is MNHEY and CDR2 is SVGEGT. This CDR3 is built from 15 residues. V was clipped by 2 bases and J by 9 bases; unmatched bases: 8. The CDR3 coding sequence is TGTGCCAGCAGTTACCCTGACAGGGGGTTTTCGCCCCAGCATTTT. Protein: CASSYPDRGFSPQHF.

The rearrangement uses TRBV5-1 and TRBJ2-5; 11 bases agree with TRBD2. With 7 bases clipped from V and 4 bases from J, the junction kept 9 bases outside the gene matches. The CDR3 sequence is 15 residues long. Germline CDR1 and CDR2: SGHRS and YFSETQ. The CDR3 DNA follows: TGCGCCAGCCAACTTAGCGGGGGGGCTTTAGAGACCCAGTACTTC. Encoded protein: CASQLSGGALETQYF.

This clonotype was observed at least ten times. V is TRBV5-1 and J is TRBJ2-5; D not certain. CDR1 is SGHRS and CDR2 is YFSETQ in the germline V gene. V gave up 5 bases and J gave up 1 base, with 9 bases separating them. The CDR3 length is 13 residues. In DNA, the CDR3 is TGCGCCAGCAGTACGGTAGGCCAAGAGACCCAGTACTTC. Amino acids: CASSTVGQETQYF.

This clonotype was counted many times. CDR3 DNA sequence: TGTGCCAGCAGTTACCGACAGGGTTCGACTGAAGCTTTCTTT. Translation: CASSYRQGSTEAFF. The chain carries TRBV6-2 or TRBV6-3 and TRBJ1-1; the match to TRBD1 covers 7 bases. CDR1 and CDR2 from the germline V gene are MNHEY and SVGEGT. There are 14 residues in the CDR3. The junction had 5 bases not matched to a gene; V was cut back by 2 bases and J by 5 bases.

This clonotype was counted at least ten times. This chain links TRBV12-3 or TRBV12-4 with TRBJ2-5; D not certain. CDR3 length equals 11 residues. Between the trimmed V and J ends, which lost 2 bases and 11 bases, there was a span of 9 bases. The CDR3 loop is CASSLWPSQYF. CDR3 nucleotides: TGTGCCAGCAGTTTATGGCCGTCTCAGTACTTC.

This clonotype was seen ten or more times. V gene TRBV4-2 combines with J gene TRBJ2-1, with 8 bases matching TRBD2. V was clipped by 0 bases and J by 8 bases; unmatched bases: 9. The germline V gene has CDR1 LGHNA and CDR2 YNFKEQ. The CDR3 has 16 amino acids. The CDR3 reads CASSQEGTGGPDEQFF. For the CDR3, the DNA is TGTGCCAGCAGCCAAGAGGGGACGGGGGGGCCCGATGAGCAGTTCTTC.